These 5 T cell receptor beta chains were sequenced from one sample in a study of T cell responses to AZD1222 COVID-19 vaccine. Clones were read by immunoSEQ multiplex PCR, and TCRdb kept only the in-frame ones, dropping some. The table shows some 150,000 clones, with about nine tenths occurring only once. The specimen was peripheral blood, collected 28 days after the second AZD1222 dose. These receptors came from an adult who received the AZD1222 COVID-19 vaccine.

The chain combines TRBV28 with TRBJ1-5; D might be TRBD1 (6 bases). With 3 bases removed from V and 4 bases from J, the gap between germline ends came to 16 bases. Germline values: CDR1 MDHEN, CDR2 SYDVKM. The CDR3 runs to 16 residues. CDR3 protein: CASSLFTGYTNQPQHF. The CDR3 bases are TGTGCCAGCAGTTTGTTCACAGGGTACACGAATCAGCCCCAGCATTTT.

The chain has TRBV7-3 and TRBJ1-1; no firm D call. Trimming shortened V by 1 base and J by 6 bases, and 9 bases separated the two germline ends. This CDR3 region has 13 residues. The germline V gene has CDR1 SGHTA and CDR2 FQGTGA. This chain's CDR3 is CASSLKGTAEAFF. CDR3 in DNA: TGTGCCAGCAGCTTAAAGGGCACGGCTGAAGCTTTCTTT.

The chain recombines TRBV7-2 with TRBJ1-5, with D perhaps matching TRBD1 (6 bases). This CDR3 spans 14 amino acids. The germline V gene encodes CDR1 SGHTA and CDR2 FQGNSA. The germline V and J ends were trimmed by 1 base and 2 bases, with 6 bases remaining between them. The CDR3 nucleotides read TGTGCCAGCAGCTTAGAGGGGGGCAATCAGCCCCAGCATTTT. This translates into CASSLEGGNQPQHF.

The genes are TRBV5-1 and TRBJ1-3; the match to TRBD1 covers 7 bases. Trimming took 2 bases from V and 2 from J; bases not matched to a gene: 4. The CDR3 sequence is 15 residues long. Germline V gene data show CDR1 as SGHRS and CDR2 as YFSETQ. The CDR3 sequence: CASSFEGATGNTIYF. CDR3 DNA: TGCGCCAGCAGCTTCGAGGGGGCTACTGGAAACACCATATATTTT. The full variable domain, rest sourced from reference TRBV5-1 and TRBJ1-3, is KAGVTQTPRYLIKTRGQQVTLSCSPISGHRSVSWYQQTPGQGLQFLFEYFSETQRNKGNFPGRFSGRQFSNSRSEMNVSTLELGDSALYLCASSFEGATGNTIYFGEGSWLTVV.

V usage is TRBV20-1 and J usage is TRBJ1-4; TRBD1 agrees at 8 bases. Per the germline V gene, CDR1 is DFQATT and CDR2 is SNEGSKA (reference sequence). Unmatched junction bases numbered 6, after V lost 3 bases and J lost 3 bases. The CDR3 has 15 amino acids. The CDR3 DNA sequence: TGCAGTGCTAGTGCGACAGGGGCCGCTAATGAAAAACTGTTTTTT. Amino acids: CSASATGAANEKLFF.